The following is a TCR beta chain sequence with its context. The CDR3 length is 16 residues. V was pared by 6 bases and J by 4 bases, with 12 bases of the junction left unmatched. CDR1 MDHEN and CDR2 SYDVKM come from the germline V gene. The entry originates in a study of blood T cell repertoires in COVID-19. Across the whole study: From T cells, B-cell-depleted T cells, or PBMCs came the material, which was cDNA or gDNA.

Seattle patient enrollment occurred during active infection, with longitudinal follow-up thereafter. As handled by the study authors: Researchers report that nucleated cell counts were estimated from reference gene primer amplification. Measured with immunoSEQ multiplex PCR; TCRdb has only the in-frame clones, and not every one. V, J and clone size were drawn from that table, and D and trimming were deduced from the DNA. The sample includes 250,000 to 350,000 clones, approximately 84% of them seen just once. The sample comprised peripheral blood. This receptor was obtained from a human donor with COVID-19, enrolled during active disease. The donor label of this sample is uncertain. This chain connects TRBV28 to TRBJ1-5; 7 nucleotides align to TRBD1. CDR3 in amino acids: CASSSRAKQGNQPQHF. DNA for the CDR3: TGTGCCAGCAGCTCACGGGCCAAACAGGGGAATCAGCCCCAGCATTTT.